A selection of T cell receptor beta chains follows, all from one sample in a study of blood T cells in healthy people across ages. MiXCR, applied by TCRdb to the 5' RACE reads, yields one record per CDR3 protein. The sample yields roughly 1.4 million distinct CDR3 sequences, almost 60% seen once. Sequenced sample: blood. These receptor sequences come from a man in his late teens or twenties in good health. Both conserved end residues are part of each CDR3. Fields, in order: CDR3 DNA, CDR3 protein, clone size, J gene, V gene, D gene, CDR3 length. D genes are given only for firm matches. Not all rows give a size; the values are once, few, many and, for expanded clones, a class.

CDR3nt: TGTGCCAGCAGTTCCGGGGCCGGGGATTTTAACTATGGCTACACCTTC
CDR3aa: CASSSGAGDFNYGYTF
abundance: .
j_gene: TRBJ1-2
v_gene: TRBV27
d_gene: .
len: 16

CDR3nt: TGTGCCAGCAGCCCACGGACCGCCAGACCAACGTCTGGGGCCAACGTCCTGACTTTC
CDR3aa: CASSPRTARPTSGANVLTF
abundance: .
j_gene: TRBJ2-6
v_gene: TRBV7-2
d_gene: .
len: 19

CDR3nt: TGTGCCAGCAGTTACGGCTCAGATCTAGCCAAAAACATTCAGTACTTC
CDR3aa: CASSYGSDLAKNIQYF
abundance: few
j_gene: TRBJ2-4
v_gene: TRBV6-6
d_gene: .
len: 16

CDR3nt: TGTGCCAGCAGCGCTGAACAGGGCAGCAATCAGCCCCAGCATTTT
CDR3aa: CASSAEQGSNQPQHF
abundance: .
j_gene: TRBJ1-5
v_gene: TRBV7-2
d_gene: .
len: 15

CDR3nt: TGTGCCAGCAGTGGCCAGTTCGATGAGCAGTTCTTC
CDR3aa: CASSGQFDEQFF
abundance: .
j_gene: TRBJ2-1
v_gene: TRBV6-6
d_gene: .
len: 12

CDR3nt: TGTGCCAGCAGTGAATGGGGGTACTCCTACAATGAGCAGTTCTTC
CDR3aa: CASSEWGYSYNEQFF
abundance: .
j_gene: TRBJ2-1
v_gene: TRBV6-1
d_gene: .
len: 15

CDR3nt: TGCAGCGTGGTACTAGCGGGGGAGGGCACAGATACGCAGTATTTT
CDR3aa: CSVVLAGEGTDTQYF
abundance: few
j_gene: TRBJ2-3
v_gene: TRBV29-1
d_gene: TRBD2
len: 15

CDR3nt: TGTGCCAGCAGCTTAGAAGGGGGCTCCTACGAGCAGTACTTC
CDR3aa: CASSLEGGSYEQYF
abundance: many
j_gene: TRBJ2-7
v_gene: TRBV11-2
d_gene: .
len: 14

CDR3nt: TGTGCCAGCAGTTCAAGGGAACACTATGGCTACACCTTC
CDR3aa: CASSSREHYGYTF
abundance: .
j_gene: TRBJ1-2
v_gene: TRBV6-6
d_gene: .
len: 13

CDR3nt: TGTGCCAGTGCCAGCGGGGAAACGCAGTATTTT
CDR3aa: CASASGETQYF
abundance: few
j_gene: TRBJ2-3
v_gene: TRBV11-2
d_gene: TRBD2
len: 11

CDR3nt: TGCAGTGCTAGGTCGGGACTAGCGAAATCCTACGAGCAGTACTTC
CDR3aa: CSARSGLAKSYEQYF
abundance: .
j_gene: TRBJ2-7
v_gene: TRBV20-1
d_gene: TRBD2
len: 15

CDR3nt: TGCGCCAGCAGGGTGGGGGGGTTTTCCTACGAGCAGTACTTC
CDR3aa: CASRVGGFSYEQYF
abundance: .
j_gene: TRBJ2-7
v_gene: TRBV5-1
d_gene: TRBD2
len: 14

CDR3nt: TGTGCCAGCACCAAAACAGGGTGGAACGAGCAGTACTTC
CDR3aa: CASTKTGWNEQYF
abundance: .
j_gene: TRBJ2-7
v_gene: TRBV7-2
d_gene: .
len: 13

CDR3nt: TGCAGCGTCGAAGGATTACTAGCGGGAGTCGTAGATACGCAGTATTTT
CDR3aa: CSVEGLLAGVVDTQYF
abundance: .
j_gene: TRBJ2-3
v_gene: TRBV29-1
d_gene: TRBD2
len: 16

CDR3nt: TGCAGCGTTGAAGATCCCACTAGTTCTCCGCAGTATTTT
CDR3aa: CSVEDPTSSPQYF
abundance: .
j_gene: TRBJ2-3
v_gene: TRBV29-1
d_gene: .
len: 13

CDR3nt: TGCAGCGCCTCGAAGTGGGAAAAACTGTTTTTT
CDR3aa: CSASKWEKLFF
abundance: .
j_gene: TRBJ1-4
v_gene: TRBV29-1
d_gene: .
len: 11

CDR3nt: TGTGCCAGCAGCTTCGGGCAAGGCAATCAGCCCCAGCATTTT
CDR3aa: CASSFGQGNQPQHF
abundance: .
j_gene: TRBJ1-5
v_gene: TRBV5-6
d_gene: .
len: 14

CDR3nt: TGTGCCAGCAGCGTAGCGGGACAGGTACACTACGAGCAGTACTTC
CDR3aa: CASSVAGQVHYEQYF
abundance: few
j_gene: TRBJ2-7
v_gene: TRBV7-2
d_gene: .
len: 15

CDR3nt: TGTGCCAGTGACGGACCGGGCGAGCAGTACTTC
CDR3aa: CASDGPGEQYF
abundance: .
j_gene: TRBJ2-7
v_gene: TRBV6-1
d_gene: .
len: 11

CDR3nt: TGTGCCAGCAGTGACGCAGGGGCGAGAGGGAGCACTGAAGCTTTCTTT
CDR3aa: CASSDAGARGSTEAFF
abundance: .
j_gene: TRBJ1-1
v_gene: TRBV6-1
d_gene: .
len: 16

CDR3nt: TGTGCCAGCAGTTTAGTTGGACACCTTAAAGCCTACGAGCAGTACTTC
CDR3aa: CASSLVGHLKAYEQYF
abundance: .
j_gene: TRBJ2-7
v_gene: TRBV28
d_gene: .
len: 16

CDR3nt: TGTGCCAGCAGCTTGGAGTCTAGCGGGCGTGAGCAGTTCTTC
CDR3aa: CASSLESSGREQFF
abundance: .
j_gene: TRBJ2-1
v_gene: TRBV5-6
d_gene: TRBD2
len: 14

CDR3nt: TGCGCCAGCAGCCAAGTCTTAGGGACAAGCGAGCAGTACTTC
CDR3aa: CASSQVLGTSEQYF
abundance: .
j_gene: TRBJ2-7
v_gene: TRBV4-1
d_gene: .
len: 14

CDR3nt: TGCAGTGCTAGAGATCGCAGGTCCACAGATACGCAGTATTTT
CDR3aa: CSARDRRSTDTQYF
abundance: .
j_gene: TRBJ2-3
v_gene: TRBV20-1
d_gene: .
len: 14

CDR3nt: TGTGCCAGCAGCCCAGCGGGGTCCCCAGGCAATGAGCAGTTCTTC
CDR3aa: CASSPAGSPGNEQFF
abundance: .
j_gene: TRBJ2-1
v_gene: TRBV7-2
d_gene: TRBD2
len: 15

CDR3nt: TGTGCCAGCAGTGTGGCTCGGGAGTTACTAGGTCAGCCCCAGCATTTT
CDR3aa: CASSVARELLGQPQHF
abundance: .
j_gene: TRBJ1-5
v_gene: TRBV6-1
d_gene: .
len: 16

CDR3nt: TGCAGTGCTAGTCCCGGGACTAGCGGGGACGAGCAGTACTTC
CDR3aa: CSASPGTSGDEQYF
abundance: few
j_gene: TRBJ2-7
v_gene: TRBV20-1
d_gene: TRBD2
len: 14

CDR3nt: TGTGCCAGCAGTGCTCGACTGAACTCCTACAATGAGCAGTTCTTC
CDR3aa: CASSARLNSYNEQFF
abundance: .
j_gene: TRBJ2-1
v_gene: TRBV25-1
d_gene: .
len: 15

CDR3nt: TGTGCCAGCAGTTTACCCCCCGCTAGCGGGTTCTACGAGCAGTACTTC
CDR3aa: CASSLPPASGFYEQYF
abundance: .
j_gene: TRBJ2-7
v_gene: TRBV12-3/TRBV12-4
d_gene: TRBD2
len: 16

CDR3nt: TGTGCCAGCAGCTCCCGACTAGCGGGGGGCACCGGGGAGCTGTTTTTT
CDR3aa: CASSSRLAGGTGELFF
abundance: few
j_gene: TRBJ2-2
v_gene: TRBV7-2
d_gene: TRBD2
len: 16

CDR3nt: TGCGCCAGCAGCCAACAACCCGGGACTAGCGGCACCTACGAGCAGTACTTC
CDR3aa: CASSQQPGTSGTYEQYF
abundance: .
j_gene: TRBJ2-7
v_gene: TRBV4-1
d_gene: TRBD2
len: 17

CDR3nt: TGTGCCAGCAAAGCAGGGGACATATCCGGGGAGCTGTTTTTT
CDR3aa: CASKAGDISGELFF
abundance: .
j_gene: TRBJ2-2
v_gene: TRBV2
d_gene: .
len: 14

CDR3nt: TGTGCCAGCAGTTTTTATAGCGGGGTTCACAATGAGCAGTACTTC
CDR3aa: CASSFYSGVHNEQYF
abundance: .
j_gene: TRBJ2-5
v_gene: TRBV12-3/TRBV12-4
d_gene: TRBD2
len: 15

CDR3nt: TGTGCCACCTATGGACTAGCGGGGGGGTACCCCACAGATACGCAGTATTTT
CDR3aa: CATYGLAGGYPTDTQYF
abundance: once
j_gene: TRBJ2-3
v_gene: TRBV15
d_gene: TRBD2
len: 17

CDR3nt: TGTGCCAGCACCCCCCGATCAGGATCGGATGAGCAGTTCTTC
CDR3aa: CASTPRSGSDEQFF
abundance: few
j_gene: TRBJ2-1
v_gene: TRBV5-6
d_gene: .
len: 14

CDR3nt: TGCAGTGCTCCTCGTCTAGCGGAGAAACAAGAGACCCAGTACTTC
CDR3aa: CSAPRLAEKQETQYF
abundance: .
j_gene: TRBJ2-5
v_gene: TRBV20-1
d_gene: TRBD2
len: 15

CDR3nt: TGTGCCAGCAGCCCGACAGGGGACTATGAAAAACTGTTTTTT
CDR3aa: CASSPTGDYEKLFF
abundance: .
j_gene: TRBJ1-4
v_gene: TRBV28
d_gene: TRBD1
len: 14

CDR3nt: TGTGCCAGCAGCCAAGTTACCGGGGGAGACACTGAAGCTTTCTTT
CDR3aa: CASSQVTGGDTEAFF
abundance: .
j_gene: TRBJ1-1
v_gene: TRBV4-2
d_gene: .
len: 15

CDR3nt: TGTGCCAGCAGTTTATCTCTCCCATCCTACGAGCAGTACTTC
CDR3aa: CASSLSLPSYEQYF
abundance: few
j_gene: TRBJ2-7
v_gene: TRBV27
d_gene: .
len: 14

CDR3nt: TGTGCCAGCAGCAGGGAGATGAACACTGAAGCTTTCTTT
CDR3aa: CASSREMNTEAFF
abundance: few
j_gene: TRBJ1-1
v_gene: TRBV5-6
d_gene: .
len: 13

CDR3nt: TGTGCCAGCAGTCCCGGGTACACCGGGGAGCTGTTTTTT
CDR3aa: CASSPGYTGELFF
abundance: .
j_gene: TRBJ2-2
v_gene: TRBV12-3/TRBV12-4
d_gene: .
len: 13

CDR3nt: TGTGCCAGCGATCGGGGTAGGGACAATGAGCAGTTCTTC
CDR3aa: CASDRGRDNEQFF
abundance: .
j_gene: TRBJ2-1
v_gene: TRBV7-2
d_gene: .
len: 13

CDR3nt: TGCAGCGTAGCGGGCCTCGGCATGAATGAAAAACTGTTTTTT
CDR3aa: CSVAGLGMNEKLFF
abundance: .
j_gene: TRBJ1-4
v_gene: TRBV29-1
d_gene: .
len: 14

CDR3nt: TGTGCCAGCTCACCTGCCCAGAACACCGGGGAGCTGTTTTTT
CDR3aa: CASSPAQNTGELFF
abundance: .
j_gene: TRBJ2-2
v_gene: TRBV18
d_gene: .
len: 14

CDR3nt: TGTGCCAGCAGCTTAGATGGGCCAACAGATACGCAGTATTTT
CDR3aa: CASSLDGPTDTQYF
abundance: few
j_gene: TRBJ2-3
v_gene: TRBV11-3
d_gene: .
len: 14

CDR3nt: TGTGCCAGCAGCTTAAGTCGCAGGGGGCGTTCTGGTGGAGAGACCCAGTACTTC
CDR3aa: CASSLSRRGRSGGETQYF
abundance: once
j_gene: TRBJ2-5
v_gene: TRBV11-2
d_gene: TRBD1
len: 18

CDR3nt: TGTGCCACCCAGCGAGAGGGGGCTTCCAATCAGCCCCAGCATTTT
CDR3aa: CATQREGASNQPQHF
abundance: .
j_gene: TRBJ1-5
v_gene: TRBV28
d_gene: TRBD1
len: 15

CDR3nt: TGTGCCAGCAGTTACTCCTCGGGAGTATATGGCTACACCTTC
CDR3aa: CASSYSSGVYGYTF
abundance: few
j_gene: TRBJ1-2
v_gene: TRBV6-2/TRBV6-3
d_gene: .
len: 14

CDR3nt: TGTGCCAGCAGCTTGGTAGGACTGGGGGCGCAAGAGACCCAGTACTTC
CDR3aa: CASSLVGLGAQETQYF
abundance: .
j_gene: TRBJ2-5
v_gene: TRBV5-5
d_gene: .
len: 16